The T cell receptor beta chain described here comes from a study of T-cell reconstitution after alpha-beta-depleted transplantation in children. This CDR3 spans 14 amino acids. V lost 6 bases, J lost 6 bases, and 8 bases stayed unmatched. The germline V gene has CDR1 SGHTA and CDR2 FQGNSA. Notes on this clonotype: Its target is unknown.

Study results and caveats: Reports say that about two months after transplant, the alpha-beta T cells came out of several hundred graft clones that had expanded. TCRbeta diversity was high at day 60 in some patients (a result of surviving recipient T cells and thymic progenitors).

As it was prepared, the TCRbeta library received unique molecular identifiers. TCRdb ran MiXCR on the PCR reads and lists one entry per CDR3 protein. This table has about 830,000 distinct CDR3 sequences, around 17% appearing once. Source: PBMCs, mostly from graft donor cells, taken 360 days after TCRalphabeta/CD19-depleted stem cell transplant. V is TRBV7-2 and J is TRBJ2-5, with TRBD1 matching over 9 bases. This sequence was found in a male patient younger than 18 who had a stem cell transplant for acute lymphoblastic leukemia, so the T cells may come from the graft donor. CDR3 in amino acids: CASSVGQGTKTQYF. As DNA, the CDR3 is TGTGCCAGCAGTGTGGGACAGGGAACGAAGACCCAGTACTTC. Complete variable domain (other parts from reference TRBV7-2 and TRBJ2-5): GAGVSQSPSNKVTEKGKDVELRCDPISGHTALYWYRQSLGQGLEFLIYFQGNSAPDKSGLPSDRFSAERTGGSVSTLTIQRTQQEDSAVYLCASSVGQGTKTQYFGPGTRLLVL.